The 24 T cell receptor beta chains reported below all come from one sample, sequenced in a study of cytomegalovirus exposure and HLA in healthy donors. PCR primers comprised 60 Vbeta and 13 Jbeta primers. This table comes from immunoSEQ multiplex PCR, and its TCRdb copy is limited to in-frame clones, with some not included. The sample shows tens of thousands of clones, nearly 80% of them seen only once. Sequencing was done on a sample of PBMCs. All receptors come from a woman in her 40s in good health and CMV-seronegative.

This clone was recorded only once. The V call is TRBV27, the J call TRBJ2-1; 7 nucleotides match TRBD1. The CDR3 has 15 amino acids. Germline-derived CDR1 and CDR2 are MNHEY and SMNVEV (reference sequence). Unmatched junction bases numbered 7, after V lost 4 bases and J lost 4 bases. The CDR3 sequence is CASSWTGENYNEQFF. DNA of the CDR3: TGTGCCAGCAGTTGGACAGGTGAAAATTACAATGAGCAGTTCTTC.

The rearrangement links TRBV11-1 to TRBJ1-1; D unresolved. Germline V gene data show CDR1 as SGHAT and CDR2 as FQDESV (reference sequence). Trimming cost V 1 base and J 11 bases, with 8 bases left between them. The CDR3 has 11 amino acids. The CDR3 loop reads CASSLGSGAFF. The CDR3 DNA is TGTGCCAGCAGCTTAGGGAGCGGGGCTTTCTTT.

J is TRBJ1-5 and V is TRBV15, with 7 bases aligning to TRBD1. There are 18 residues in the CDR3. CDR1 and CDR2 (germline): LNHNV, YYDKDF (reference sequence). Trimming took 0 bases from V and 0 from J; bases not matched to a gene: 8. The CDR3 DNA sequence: TGTGCCACCAGCAGAGATCTGGGGACAGTCATTAGCAATCAGCCCCAGCATTTT. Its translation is CATSRDLGTVISNQPQHF.

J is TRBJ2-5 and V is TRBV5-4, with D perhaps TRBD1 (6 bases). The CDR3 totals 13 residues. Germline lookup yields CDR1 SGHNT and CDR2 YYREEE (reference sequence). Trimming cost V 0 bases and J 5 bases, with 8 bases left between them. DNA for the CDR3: TGTGCCAGCAGCTTGGCAGGGGTGGAGACCCAGTACTTC. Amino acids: CASSLAGVETQYF.

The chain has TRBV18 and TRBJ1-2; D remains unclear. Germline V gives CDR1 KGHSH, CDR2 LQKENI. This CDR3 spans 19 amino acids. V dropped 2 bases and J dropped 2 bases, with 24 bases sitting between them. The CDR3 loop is CASSPRGGTDPHENYGYTF. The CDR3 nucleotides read TGTGCCAGCTCACCAAGAGGAGGTACAGACCCGCATGAAAACTATGGCTACACCTTC.

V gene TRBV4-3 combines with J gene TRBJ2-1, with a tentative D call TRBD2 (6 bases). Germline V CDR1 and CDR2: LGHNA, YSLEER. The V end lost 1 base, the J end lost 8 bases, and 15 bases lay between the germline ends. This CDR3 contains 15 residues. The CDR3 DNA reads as TGCGCCAGCAGCCAAGGGAAGGCCCCGGGGGATGAGCAGTTCTTC. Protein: CASSQGKAPGDEQFF.

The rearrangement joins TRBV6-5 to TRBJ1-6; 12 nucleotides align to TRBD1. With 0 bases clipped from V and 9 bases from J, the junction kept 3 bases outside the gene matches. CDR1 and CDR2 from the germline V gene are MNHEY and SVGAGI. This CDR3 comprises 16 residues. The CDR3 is CASSYSGTGGGSPLHF. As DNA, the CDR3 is TGTGCCAGCAGTTACTCCGGGACAGGGGGCGGTTCACCCCTCCACTTT.

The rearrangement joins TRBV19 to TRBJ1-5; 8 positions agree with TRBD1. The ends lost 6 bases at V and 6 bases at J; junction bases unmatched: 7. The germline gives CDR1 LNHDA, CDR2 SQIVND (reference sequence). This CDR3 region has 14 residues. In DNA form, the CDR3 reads TGTGCCAGTAGCCTCGGACAGGGAGGTCAGCCCCAGCATTTT. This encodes CASSLGQGGQPQHF.

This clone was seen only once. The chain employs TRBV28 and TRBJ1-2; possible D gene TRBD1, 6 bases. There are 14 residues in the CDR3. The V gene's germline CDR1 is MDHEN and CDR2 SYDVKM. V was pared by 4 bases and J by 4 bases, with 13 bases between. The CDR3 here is CASSSPRGAYGYTF. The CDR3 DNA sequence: TGTGCCAGCAGTTCCCCCCGGGGGGCCTATGGCTACACCTTC.

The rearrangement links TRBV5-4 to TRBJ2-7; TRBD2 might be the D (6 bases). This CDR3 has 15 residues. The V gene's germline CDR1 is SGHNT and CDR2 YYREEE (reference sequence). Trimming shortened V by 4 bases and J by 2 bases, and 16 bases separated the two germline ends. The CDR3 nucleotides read TGTGCCAGCAGCCGGAGGGACGGCTCCCCCTACGAGCAGTACTTC. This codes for CASSRRDGSPYEQYF.

CDR3 coding DNA: TGTGCCACCAGCAGAGATCCGGCAGGACAGCCCCAGCATTTT. Translated, it gives CATSRDPAGQPQHF. The chain employs TRBV15 and TRBJ1-5; the D is unclear. The CDR3 extends over 14 amino acids. In germline, CDR1 is LNHNV, CDR2 YYDKDF (reference sequence). The V and J ends lost 0 bases and 7 bases respectively, with 10 bases between them. Filled out from reference TRBV15 and TRBJ1-5, the complete variable domain reads DAMVIQNPRYQVTQFGKPVTLSCSQTLNHNVMYWYQQKSSQAPKLLFHYYDKDFNNEADTPDNFQSRRPNTSFCFLDIRSPGLGDTAMYLCATSRDPAGQPQHFGDGTRLSIL.

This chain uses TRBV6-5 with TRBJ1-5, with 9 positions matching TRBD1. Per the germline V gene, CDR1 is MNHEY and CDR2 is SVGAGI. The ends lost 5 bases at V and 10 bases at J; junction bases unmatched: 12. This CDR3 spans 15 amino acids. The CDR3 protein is CASSHTGTGNYPQHF. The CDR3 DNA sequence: TGTGCCAGCAGTCACACTGGGACAGGGAATTACCCCCAGCATTTT.

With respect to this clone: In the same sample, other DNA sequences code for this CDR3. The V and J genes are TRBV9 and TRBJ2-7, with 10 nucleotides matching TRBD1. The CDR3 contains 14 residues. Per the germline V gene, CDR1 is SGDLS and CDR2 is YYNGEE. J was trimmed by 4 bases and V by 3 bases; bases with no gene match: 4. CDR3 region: CASSASGQGYEQYF. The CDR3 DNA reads TGTGCCAGCAGCGCATCGGGACAGGGGTACGAGCAGTACTTC.

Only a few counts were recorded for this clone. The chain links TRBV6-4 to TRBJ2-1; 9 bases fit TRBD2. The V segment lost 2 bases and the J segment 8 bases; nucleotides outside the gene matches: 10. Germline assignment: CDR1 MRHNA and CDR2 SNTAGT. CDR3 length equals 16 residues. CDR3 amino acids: CASSDSRGRAGYEQFF. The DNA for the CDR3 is TGTGCCAGCAGTGACAGTCGCGGGAGGGCCGGTTATGAGCAGTTCTTC.

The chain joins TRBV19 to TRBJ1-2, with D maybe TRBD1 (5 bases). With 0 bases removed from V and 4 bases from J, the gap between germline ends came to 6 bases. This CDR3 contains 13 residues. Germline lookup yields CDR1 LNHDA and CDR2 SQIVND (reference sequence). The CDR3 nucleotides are TGTGCCAGTAGTATAGAAGACAGCTATGGCTACACCTTC. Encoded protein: CASSIEDSYGYTF.

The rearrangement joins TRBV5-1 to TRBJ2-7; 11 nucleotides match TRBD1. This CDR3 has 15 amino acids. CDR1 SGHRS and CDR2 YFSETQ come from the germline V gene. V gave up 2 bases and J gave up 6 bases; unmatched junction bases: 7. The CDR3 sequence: CASSFIPGTGGEQYF. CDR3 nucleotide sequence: TGCGCCAGCAGCTTTATCCCCGGGACAGGGGGCGAGCAGTACTTC.

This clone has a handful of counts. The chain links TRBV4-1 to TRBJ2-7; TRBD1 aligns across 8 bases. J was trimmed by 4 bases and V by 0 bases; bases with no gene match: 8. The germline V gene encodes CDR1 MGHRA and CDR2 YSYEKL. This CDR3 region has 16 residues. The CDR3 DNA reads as TGCGCCAGCAGCCAAGATGGACAGGGTCGATCGTACGAGCAGTACTTC. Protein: CASSQDGQGRSYEQYF.

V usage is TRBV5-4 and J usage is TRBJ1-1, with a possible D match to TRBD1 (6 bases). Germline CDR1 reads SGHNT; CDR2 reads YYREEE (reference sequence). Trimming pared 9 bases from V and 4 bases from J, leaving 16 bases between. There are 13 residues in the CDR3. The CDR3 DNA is TGTGCCACCTGGGGGTTAGGGGGCACTGAAGCTTTCTTT. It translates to CATWGLGGTEAFF.

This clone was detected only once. This CDR3 is CASSLGQNSNQPQHF. The CDR3 bases are TGTGCCAGCAGCCTAGGACAGAATAGCAATCAGCCCCAGCATTTT. This chain connects TRBV5-5 to TRBJ1-5; D is perhaps TRBD1 (6 bases). Germline V gene data show CDR1 as SGHKS and CDR2 as YYEKEE (reference sequence). V lost 4 bases, J lost 0 bases, and 11 bases lay in between. The CDR3 is made up of 15 amino acids. Supplemented by reference TRBV5-5 and TRBJ1-5, the full variable domain reads DAGVTQSPTHLIKTRGQQVTLRCSPISGHKSVSWYQQVLGQGPQFIFQYYEKEERGRGNFPDRFSARQFPNYSSELNVNALLLGDSALYLCASSLGQNSNQPQHFGDGTRLSIL.

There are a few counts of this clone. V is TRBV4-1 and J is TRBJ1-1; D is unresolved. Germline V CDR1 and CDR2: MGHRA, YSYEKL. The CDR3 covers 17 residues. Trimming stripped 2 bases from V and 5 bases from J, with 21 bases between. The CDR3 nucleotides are TGCGCCAGCAGCCAAACGAAGTTTAGCTCCCGAGGGACTGAAGCTTTCTTT. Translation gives CASSQTKFSSRGTEAFF.

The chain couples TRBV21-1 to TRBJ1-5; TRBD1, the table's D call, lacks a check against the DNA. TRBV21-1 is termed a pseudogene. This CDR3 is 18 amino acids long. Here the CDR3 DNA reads TGTGCCAGCAGGAGGACCGACAGGATAGTATGTGAGAATCAGCCCCAGCATTTT. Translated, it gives CASRRTDRIVCENQPQHF.

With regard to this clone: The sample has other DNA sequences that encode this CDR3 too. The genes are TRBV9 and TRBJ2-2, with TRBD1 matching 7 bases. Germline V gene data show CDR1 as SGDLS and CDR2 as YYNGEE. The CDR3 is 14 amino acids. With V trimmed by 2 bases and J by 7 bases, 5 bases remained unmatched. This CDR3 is CASSVGTAGGELFF. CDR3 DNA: TGTGCCAGCAGCGTCGGGACAGCAGGCGGGGAGCTGTTTTTT.

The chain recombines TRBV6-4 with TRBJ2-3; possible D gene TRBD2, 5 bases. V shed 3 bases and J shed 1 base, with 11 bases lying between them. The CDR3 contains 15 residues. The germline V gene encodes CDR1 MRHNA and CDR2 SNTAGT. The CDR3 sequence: CASSDVYGGTDTQYF. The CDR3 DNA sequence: TGTGCCAGCAGTGATGTCTACGGGGGCACAGATACGCAGTATTTT.

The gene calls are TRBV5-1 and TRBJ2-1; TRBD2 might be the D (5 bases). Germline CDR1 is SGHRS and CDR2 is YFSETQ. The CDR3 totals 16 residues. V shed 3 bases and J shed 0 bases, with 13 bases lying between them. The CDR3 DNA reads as TGCGCCAGCAGCTCACTGGAGGTCCGCTCCTACAATGAGCAGTTCTTC. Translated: CASSSLEVRSYNEQFF.